One sample yielded the 29 T cell receptor beta chains listed below, sequenced in a study of cytotoxic CD8 clonotypes in ibrutinib-treated CLL. Assay used: immunoSEQ multiplex PCR; TCRdb lists only in-frame clones, some missing. The table includes more than 50,000 clones, approximately 57% detected once. The material was PBMCs, obtained after 12 months of ibrutinib treatment. These receptors originate from a human donor with chronic lymphocytic leukemia.

The CDR3 loop is CATSREMGEETQYF. CDR3 in DNA: TGTGCCACCAGCAGAGAGATGGGGGAAGAGACCCAGTACTTC. V usage is TRBV15 and J usage is TRBJ2-5; D is perhaps TRBD1 or TRBD2 (5 bases each). Trimming left V 0 bases short and J 3 bases short, with 8 bases between. This CDR3 spans 14 amino acids. In germline, CDR1 is LNHNV, CDR2 YYDKDF (reference sequence). Variable domain in full (rest from reference TRBV15 and TRBJ2-5): DAMVIQNPRYQVTQFGKPVTLSCSQTLNHNVMYWYQQKSSQAPKLLFHYYDKDFNNEADTPDNFQSRRPNTSFCFLDIRSPGLGDTAMYLCATSREMGEETQYFGPGTRLLVL.

The V gene is TRBV7-9, the J gene TRBJ2-1; maybe TRBD2 (6 bases). Trimming pared 3 bases from V and 8 bases from J, leaving 14 bases between. The length of the CDR3 is 14 residues. CDR1 SEHNR and CDR2 FQNEAQ come from the germline V gene (reference sequence). The DNA for the CDR3 is TGTGCCAGCAGCTTCCGGGACGGGAGAGATGAGCAGTTCTTC. Translated, it gives CASSFRDGRDEQFF.

This clone was counted ten times or more. The gene calls are TRBV6-5 and TRBJ1-6; D is uncertain. V lost 0 bases and J 4 bases, leaving 10 bases between the germline ends. This CDR3 comprises 16 residues. CDR1 and CDR2 from the germline V gene are MNHEY and SVGAGI. CDR3 loop: CASSYSKVAYNSPLHF. The DNA of the CDR3 is TGTGCCAGCAGTTACTCGAAGGTTGCATATAATTCACCCCTCCACTTT.

This clone was found many times. The V call is TRBV7-9, the J call TRBJ1-2; D may be TRBD1 (5 bases). Trimming removed 3 bases at V and 3 bases at J, with 11 bases between. The germline CDR1 and CDR2 sequences are SEHNR and FQNEAQ (reference sequence). The CDR3 sequence is 14 residues long. Written as DNA, the CDR3 is TGTGCCAGCAGCTTGGTGGGGGGGTACTATGGCTACACCTTC. Protein product: CASSLVGGYYGYTF.

This sequence joins TRBV2 and TRBJ2-1, with a tentative D call TRBD2 (6 bases). This CDR3 is built from 14 residues. Trimming pared 5 bases from V and 5 bases from J, leaving 13 bases between. Germline V lookup: CDR1 SNHLY, CDR2 FYNNEI. The CDR3 DNA is TGTGCCAGCAGTCCGGGGGTTGTGGACAATGAGCAGTTCTTC. Protein: CASSPGVVDNEQFF.

The gene calls are TRBV6-6 and TRBJ2-1; TRBD2 agrees at 8 bases. V lost 0 bases and J lost 5; bases outside the gene matches: 3. In germline, CDR1 is MNHNY, CDR2 SVGAGI (reference sequence). This CDR3 has 15 amino acids. In DNA, the CDR3 is TGTGCCAGCAGTTACTCCGGGGGGGCTAACAATGAGCAGTTCTTC. This encodes CASSYSGGANNEQFF.

This clone was observed once. This rearrangement joins TRBV6-6 to TRBJ2-7; possibly TRBD1 for D (5 bases). This CDR3 comprises 14 residues. The V end lost 5 bases, the J end lost 3 bases, and 14 bases lay between the germline ends. The V gene's germline CDR1 is MNHNY and CDR2 SVGAGI (reference sequence). CDR3 sequence reads: CASSDSSYNYEQYF. The DNA for the CDR3 is TGTGCCAGCAGTGACAGTTCCTACAACTACGAGCAGTACTTC.

The chain employs TRBV15 and TRBJ1-2; no clear D. Per germline, CDR1 LNHNV and CDR2 YYDKDF (reference sequence). The V and J ends lost 0 bases and 4 bases respectively, with 9 bases between them. The CDR3 runs 14 residues. The CDR3 region has the DNA TGTGCCACCAGCAGAGAGTCTCGCAGCTATGGCTACACCTTC. Amino acid sequence: CATSRESRSYGYTF.

This chain links TRBV7-5 with TRBJ1-2; the table names TRBD1, a call not compared with the DNA. TRBV7-5 is deemed a pseudogene. This CDR3 has 15 amino acids. DNA for the CDR3: TGTGTCAGAAGCCCGCGACAGGGGAGGACTTATGGCTACACCTTC. It encodes CVRSPRQGRTYGYTF.

This clone was counted a single time. The rearrangement links TRBV13 to TRBJ2-1; D is uncertain. With 5 bases removed from V and 11 bases from J, the gap between germline ends came to 16 bases. Germline V gives CDR1 PRHDT, CDR2 FYEKMQ (reference sequence). CDR3 length: 13 residues. The CDR3 nucleotides are TGTGCCAGCAGCCCCTCCCTTTGGAAGAAGCAGTTCTTC. Residues: CASSPSLWKKQFF.

This clone showed up just once. This chain links TRBV6-5 with TRBJ2-5; D possibly matches TRBD1 or TRBD2 (6 bases each). The length of the CDR3 is 15 residues. CDR1 is MNHEY, CDR2 SVGAGI, per germline. Trimming removed 1 base at V and 5 bases at J, with 14 bases between. This CDR3 reads CASSYLAPGAETQYF. For the CDR3, the DNA is TGTGCCAGCAGTTACTTGGCGCCGGGGGCCGAGACCCAGTACTTC.

V is TRBV11-2 and J is TRBJ2-7; D unresolved. The CDR3 is 13 residues long. V shed 1 base and J shed 6 bases, with 10 bases lying between them. Germline lookup yields CDR1 SGHAT and CDR2 FQNNGV. The CDR3 DNA reads TGTGCCAGCAGCTTAGCAGCTCTTAGCGAGCAGTACTTC. Protein product: CASSLAALSEQYF.

The chain recombines TRBV6-5 with TRBJ2-3; TRBD1 matches at 10 bases. The CDR3 is made up of 15 amino acids. J gave up 2 bases and V 8 bases, and 7 bases lay outside the gene matches. The germline V gene encodes CDR1 MNHEY and CDR2 SVGAGI. CDR3 in amino acids: CASGGDRGYTDTQYF. The CDR3 DNA reads TGTGCCAGCGGCGGGGACAGGGGATACACAGATACGCAGTATTTT.

The genes are TRBV30 and TRBJ1-5; D is uncertain. Germline V gene sequence: CDR1 GTSNPN, CDR2 SVGIG (reference sequence). This CDR3 region has 13 residues. V dropped 0 bases and J dropped 4 bases, with 7 bases sitting between them. In nucleotides, the CDR3 is TGTGCCTGGAGTGTAGTGGGGAATCAGCCCCAGCATTTT. It codes for CAWSVVGNQPQHF.

The rearrangement uses TRBV10-1 and TRBJ2-1, with D unresolved. This CDR3 has 15 amino acids. In germline, CDR1 is WNHNN, CDR2 SYGVQD (reference sequence). The ends were cut back, 0 bases at V and 2 bases at J, with 8 bases in the middle. CDR3 amino acids: CASSESSATYNEQFF. CDR3 nucleotides: TGCGCCAGCAGTGAGTCATCCGCCACCTACAATGAGCAGTTCTTC.

The chain is built from TRBV2 and TRBJ2-7; D is uncertain. Trimming took off 3 bases at V and 12 bases at J, with 24 bases between the two ends. The CDR3 covers 15 residues. Germline loops: CDR1 SNHLY, CDR2 FYNNEI. CDR3 amino acids: CASSEVQTTILYLYV. The DNA of the CDR3 is TGTGCCAGCAGTGAGGTACAGACCACAATACTATACTTGTACGTC.

J is TRBJ2-2 and V is TRBV6-5; possibly TRBD2 for D (5 bases). The CDR3 runs 15 residues. The germline CDR1 and CDR2 sequences are MNHEY and SVGAGI. V was clipped by 7 bases and J by 5 bases, with 17 bases between them. In DNA form, the CDR3 reads TGTGCCAGCAATCCCACGGGAATCGGAACCGGGGAGCTGTTTTTT. This codes for CASNPTGIGTGELFF.

The chain uses TRBV6-1 and TRBJ2-3; D is unclear. This CDR3 has 12 amino acids. Germline V gene lookup returns CDR1 MNHNS and CDR2 SASEGT. The V gene lost 1 base and the J gene lost 3 bases, with 2 bases spanning the gap. CDR3 in DNA: TGTGCCAGCAGTGAAGATACAGATACGCAGTATTTT. This codes for CASSEDTDTQYF.

The chain uses TRBV11-3 and TRBJ2-2; possible D gene TRBD2, 6 bases. The ends were cut back, 8 bases at V and 5 bases at J, with 15 bases in the middle. This CDR3 region has 14 residues. Looked up from germline, CDR1 is SGHNT and CDR2 is YENEEA. The CDR3 protein is CASAEGMETGELFF. For the CDR3, the DNA is TGTGCCAGCGCGGAGGGAATGGAAACCGGGGAGCTGTTTTTT.

This clone occurred a few times. The chain couples TRBV5-4 to TRBJ1-2; 12 nucleotides align to TRBD1. The CDR3 covers 15 residues. V shed 5 bases, J shed 4 bases, and the junction held 6 bases outside the gene matches. Germline CDR1 SGHNT, CDR2 YYREEE (reference sequence). Here the CDR3 DNA reads TGTGCCAGCAGGGCCGGGACAGGGGGCTTCTATGGCTACACCTTC. It encodes CASRAGTGGFYGYTF.

CDR3 amino acids: CASTPGAGVTGYTF. In nucleotides, the CDR3 is TGTGCCAGCACCCCCGGGGCAGGGGTAACCGGCTACACCTTC. The chain carries TRBV27 and TRBJ1-2, with a tentative D call TRBD1 (6 bases). Looked up from germline, CDR1 is MNHEY and CDR2 is SMNVEV (reference sequence). The CDR3 totals 14 residues. Trimming left V 7 bases short and J 8 bases short, with 20 bases between.

The chain has TRBV7-9 and TRBJ2-5, with D possibly TRBD1 on 5 matching bases. CDR3 length: 16 residues. Trimming shortened V by 0 bases and J by 2 bases, and 13 bases separated the two germline ends. CDR1 and CDR2 from the germline V gene are SEHNR and FQNEAQ (reference sequence). CDR3 residues: CASSLAAGRMQETQYF. In nucleotides, the CDR3 is TGTGCCAGCAGCTTAGCGGCAGGGCGGATGCAAGAGACCCAGTACTTC.

There are many counts of this clone. This same CDR3 is encoded by further DNA sequences in the sample. The V and J genes are TRBV4-2 and TRBJ2-7; the match to TRBD2 covers 13 bases. Losses at the gene ends were 1 base for V and 7 bases for J; bases not matched to a gene: 13. Germline CDR1 LGHNA, CDR2 YNFKEQ. This CDR3 has 18 residues. This CDR3 is CASSQGLGGLAGEDEQYF. CDR3 coding DNA: TGTGCCAGCAGCCAAGGACTCGGAGGACTAGCGGGAGAAGATGAGCAGTACTTC.

The rearrangement uses TRBV5-1 and TRBJ1-1, with TRBD1 matching 7 bases. The J segment lost 6 bases and the V segment lost 3 bases, leaving 8 bases of the junction unmatched. Germline assignment: CDR1 SGHRS and CDR2 YFSETQ. This CDR3 spans 14 amino acids. The chain's CDR3 is CASSSWTGTPEAFF. In nucleotides, the CDR3 is TGCGCCAGCAGCTCCTGGACAGGAACCCCTGAAGCTTTCTTT.

The chain uses TRBV2 and TRBJ1-1; D gene ambiguous. This CDR3 has 14 residues. V was trimmed by 6 bases and J by 0 bases, leaving 11 bases between them. The germline V gene encodes CDR1 SNHLY and CDR2 FYNNEI. CDR3: CASSPGPMNTEAFF. CDR3 coding DNA: TGTGCCAGCAGCCCCGGACCGATGAACACTGAAGCTTTCTTT.

V is TRBV5-6 and J is TRBJ2-3, with TRBD2 identical over 8 bases. Germline values: CDR1 SGHDT, CDR2 YYEEEE. The V and J ends lost 2 bases and 1 base, in that order; junction bases with no gene match: 3. The CDR3 consists of 15 residues. The chain's CDR3 is CASSLRTSRTDTQYF. Here the CDR3 DNA reads TGTGCCAGCAGCTTACGGACTAGCCGCACAGATACGCAGTATTTT.

The rearrangement joins TRBV9 to TRBJ2-5; D unclear. This CDR3 region has 11 residues. Germline assignment: CDR1 SGDLS and CDR2 YYNGEE. V was clipped by 2 bases and J by 5 bases, with 4 bases between them. This chain's CDR3 is CASSVEETQYF. In DNA form, the CDR3 reads TGTGCCAGCAGCGTTGAGGAGACCCAGTACTTC.

This clone showed up just a few times. The chain joins TRBV19 to TRBJ1-2; D gene uncertain. CDR3 size: 14 residues. Trimming took off 0 bases at V and 2 bases at J, with 7 bases between the two ends. Germline assignment: CDR1 LNHDA and CDR2 SQIVND (reference sequence). The CDR3 loop is CASSIESANYGYTF. The DNA of the CDR3 is TGTGCCAGTAGTATAGAGAGCGCCAACTATGGCTACACCTTC.

As concerns this clone: The same CDR3 is also encoded by other DNA sequences in this sample. CDR3 sequence: CASSFRGETQYF. DNA for the CDR3: TGCGCCAGCAGCTTTAGGGGAGAGACCCAGTACTTC. The chain has TRBV5-1 and TRBJ2-5; possible D gene TRBD1, 5 bases. This CDR3 comprises 12 residues. The ends were cut back, 2 bases at V and 4 bases at J, with 6 bases in the middle. Per germline, CDR1 SGHRS and CDR2 YFSETQ. Full variable domain (remainder filled in from reference TRBV5-1 and TRBJ2-5): KAGVTQTPRYLIKTRGQQVTLSCSPISGHRSVSWYQQTPGQGLQFLFEYFSETQRNKGNFPGRFSGRQFSNSRSEMNVSTLELGDSALYLCASSFRGETQYFGPGTRLLVL.